This T cell receptor beta chain was found in a study of early T cells in non-severe SARS-CoV-2 infection. Study results and caveats: VDJdb matches were skewed toward anti-spike CD8 T cell responses.

Individual cDNA molecules received unique molecular identifiers during library preparation. TCRdb redid the calling of the 5' RACE reads with MiXCR, one entry per CDR3 protein. The sample lists 75,000 to 90,000 distinct CDR3 sequences; roughly 5.7% were seen once. This clonotype has ten or more counts. Antigen unknown. The material sequenced was whole blood. The TCR sequence derives from an adult who was a healthcare worker with PCR-confirmed SARS-CoV-2 infection or an uninfected control (not recorded which).

The CDR3 spells CASTDGREQYF. DNA for the CDR3: TGTGCCAGCACCGACGGACGCGAGCAGTACTTC. The chain employs TRBV12-3 or TRBV12-4 and TRBJ2-7, with D unresolved. This CDR3 comprises 11 residues. Deletions cut 7 bases from V and 6 bases from J, with 10 bases between.